The clone carrying this TCR beta chain was recorded a few times. Between the trimmed V and J ends, which lost 1 base and 0 bases, there was a span of 6 bases. The CDR3 has 13 amino acids. CDR1 is SQVTM, CDR2 ANQGSEA, per germline. TCRdb reprocessed the RT-PCR reads via MiXCR and lists one record per CDR3 protein. This sample carries 290,000 or so distinct CDR3 sequences, approximately 20% of them seen once, and the ten largest clones take 10%. The sample is drawn from a study of response to subunit inactivated influenza vaccine. The origin of this receptor is a man aged 50 to 69 who received an inactivated influenza vaccine. The sample was PBMCs from blood, taken less than 22 months after vaccination. The genes are TRBV29-1 and TRBJ2-5; no definite D call. In DNA, the CDR3 is TGCAGCGTTGAAGGAACAAACCAAGAGACCCAGTACTTC. Amino acid sequence: CSVEGTNQETQYF.